This T cell receptor beta chain was identified in a study of PD-1 blockade in classical Hodgkin lymphoma. Study-level findings and limits: Patients with an early start, nivolumab under 1 year after ASCT, were excluded. With CD4+ cells, TCR diversity rose significantly by C4D1, but not with CD8+ cells.

This clone has only one observation. Antigen: not known. As for time point: cycle 4 day 1 (C4D1), after 5 to 7 weeks of nivolumab. Every patient relapsed after autologous stem cell transplantation, and brentuximab vedotin exposure varied. Clones were read by immunoSEQ multiplex PCR, and TCRdb kept only the in-frame ones, dropping some. Of 90,000 to 110,000 clones in the sample, 89% were seen once. V was pared by 5 bases and J by 5 bases, with 24 bases between. CDR3 length: 17 residues. Germline V CDR1 and CDR2: MDHEN, SYDVKM. V and J are TRBV28 and TRBJ1-1; D is undetermined. The TCR sequence derives from a human donor with classical Hodgkin lymphoma. The sample was peripheral blood mononuclear cells (PBMCs), taken before the fourth cycle of nivolumab. Here the CDR3 reads CASSPTDRMSFLTEAFF. CDR3 bases: TGTGCCAGCAGTCCTACCGATCGAATGAGCTTCTTGACTGAAGCTTTCTTT.